This T cell receptor beta chain was captured in a study of regulatory T cells in long-lasting Graves disease. General observations from the study: A reduction in accuracy may have resulted from the small sample size.

The V end was cut by 3 bases, the J end by 7 bases, with 9 bases between. This CDR3 region has 12 residues. Per the germline V gene, CDR1 is LNHDA and CDR2 is SQIVND (reference sequence). Concerning this clonotype: Its antigen is not known.

Time point defined: persistent/refractory GD, antithyroid drugs over 5 years with positive TRAb. The TCR library was made from RNA extracted from PBMCs. Arm-PCR of CDR3 regions with iRepertoire HTBI primers generated TCR beta libraries. TCRdb independently ran MiXCR on the multiplex PCR reads; one entry per CDR3 protein. The data contain over 300,000 distinct CDR3 sequences, around 20% of them singletons. The genes are TRBV19 and TRBJ1-2, with D uncertain. The sample in question was peripheral blood mononuclear cells (PBMCs), obtained when the disease was refractory, from a patient treated with antithyroid drugs. This sequence originates from a female donor with Graves disease. For the CDR3, the DNA is TGTGCCAGTAGTATGGGCTCCCCTGGCTACACCTTC. This sequence encodes CASSMGSPGYTF.